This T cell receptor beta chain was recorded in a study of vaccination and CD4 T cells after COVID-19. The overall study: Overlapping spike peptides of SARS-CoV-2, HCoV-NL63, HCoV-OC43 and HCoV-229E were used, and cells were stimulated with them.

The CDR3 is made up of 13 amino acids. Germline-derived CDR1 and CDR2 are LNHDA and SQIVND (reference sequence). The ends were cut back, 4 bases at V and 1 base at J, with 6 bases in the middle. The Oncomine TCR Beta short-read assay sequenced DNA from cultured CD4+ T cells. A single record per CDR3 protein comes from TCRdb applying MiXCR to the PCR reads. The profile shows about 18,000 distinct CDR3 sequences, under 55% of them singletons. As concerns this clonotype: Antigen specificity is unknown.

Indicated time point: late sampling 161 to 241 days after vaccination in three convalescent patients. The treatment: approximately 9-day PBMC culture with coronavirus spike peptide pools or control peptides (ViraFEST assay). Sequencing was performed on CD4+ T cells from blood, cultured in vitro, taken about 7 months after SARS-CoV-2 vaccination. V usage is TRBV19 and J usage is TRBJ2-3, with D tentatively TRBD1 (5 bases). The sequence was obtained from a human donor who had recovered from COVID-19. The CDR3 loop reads CASSTRGTDTQYF. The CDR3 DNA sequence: TGTGCCAGTAGTACCAGGGGCACAGATACGCAGTATTTT.